Listed below are T cell receptor beta chains from one sample, sequenced in a study of regulatory T cells in long-lasting Graves disease. Each CDR3 protein gets one entry after TCRdb re-called the multiplex PCR reads with MiXCR. The sample yields 370,000 or so distinct CDR3 sequences, about a sixth seen once. The sample was also linked to a second study, of T cells in Graves' hyperthyroidism and ophthalmopathy.

The source was peripheral blood mononuclear cells (PBMCs), collected at new diagnosis, from a patient treated with antithyroid drugs. The source is a woman under 30 with Graves disease. Both conserved end residues are part of each CDR3. The D gene is left open where the match is weak. Size is omitted from some rows. Given values are once, few, many or a class for expanded clones.

>TRBJ1-4|TRBV7-9|few|TRBD1
TGTGCCAGCAGCTTAGCGGTCAGGGGGTATGAAAAACTGTTTTTT
CASSLAVRGYEKLFF
>TRBJ2-3|TRBV15|many|NA
TGTGCCACCAGCAGAGGCGAGAGGGCAAGAACAGATACGCAGTATTTT
CATSRGERARTDTQYF
>TRBJ2-7|TRBV20-1|many|NA
TGCAGTGCTAGACCCCGGGACTCGGGGTCCTACGAGCAGTACTTC
CSARPRDSGSYEQYF
>TRBJ1-3|TRBV7-9|NA|NA
TGTGCCGGCAGCGGGGAAATGGTGCCTGGAAACACCATATATTTT
CAGSGEMVPGNTIYF
>TRBJ2-4|TRBV7-9|NA|NA
TGTGCCAGCAGCTTAGACAACTGGGCCAAAAACATTCAGTACTTC
CASSLDNWAKNIQYF
>TRBJ2-3|TRBV18|NA|NA
TGTGCCAGCTCACCAGCCGGGAGAGACACAGATACGCAGTATTTT
CASSPAGRDTDTQYF
>TRBJ2-7|TRBV4-1|many|TRBD2
TGCGCCAGCAGCCATACTAGCGGGGGCTCCTACGAGCAGTACTTC
CASSHTSGGSYEQYF
>TRBJ2-3|TRBV29-1|NA|NA
TGCAGCGTTATAGACAGTATCACAGATAGGCAGTATTTT
CSVIDSITDRQYF
>TRBJ2-1|TRBV11-3|many|TRBD2
TGTGCCAGCAGCTTAGGCCCCCTAGCGGGAGTCTTTAATGAGCAGTTCTTC
CASSLGPLAGVFNEQFF
>TRBJ2-7|TRBV2|NA|NA
TGTGCCAGTAAACAAAAGATGGAGGGGTACGAGCAGTACTTC
CASKQKMEGYEQYF
>TRBJ1-1|TRBV10-3|few|NA
TGTGGGGCCACCAGGAATCCGAACACTGAAGCTTTCTTT
CGATRNPNTEAFF
>TRBJ1-1|TRBV5-1|NA|TRBD1
TGTGCCAGCAGCAAATTGACAGGGGGCCCCACTGAAGCTTTCTTT
CASSKLTGGPTEAFF
>TRBJ1-5|TRBV4-1|many|NA
TGCGCCAGCAGCCAAGTTGAGGGAAACCAGCCCCAGCATTTT
CASSQVEGNQPQHF
>TRBJ2-2|TRBV7-8|many|NA
TGTGCCAGCAGCTTTGTTACCGGGGAGCTGTTTTTT
CASSFVTGELFF